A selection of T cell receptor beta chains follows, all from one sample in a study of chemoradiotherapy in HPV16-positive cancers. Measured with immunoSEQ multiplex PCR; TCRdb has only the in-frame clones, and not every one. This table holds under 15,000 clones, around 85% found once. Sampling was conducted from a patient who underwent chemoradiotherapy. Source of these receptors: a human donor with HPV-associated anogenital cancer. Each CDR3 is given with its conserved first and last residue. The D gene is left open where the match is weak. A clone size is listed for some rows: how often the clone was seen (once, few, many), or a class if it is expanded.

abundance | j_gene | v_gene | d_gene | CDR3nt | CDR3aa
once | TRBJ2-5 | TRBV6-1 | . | TGTGCCAGCAGTGAAGAGGGGATAGAGACCCAGTACTTC | CASSEEGIETQYF
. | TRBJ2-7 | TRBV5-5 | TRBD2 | TGTGCCAGCAGGGATCTAGCGGGGGGTAGCTCCTACGAGCAGTACTTC | CASRDLAGGSSYEQYF
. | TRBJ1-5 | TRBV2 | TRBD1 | TGTGCCAGTTCCGGGACAGGGGACCAGCCCCAGCATTTT | CASSGTGDQPQHF
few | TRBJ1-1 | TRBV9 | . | TGTGCCAGCAGCGTAGAAGGGCACACTGAAGCTTTCTTT | CASSVEGHTEAFF
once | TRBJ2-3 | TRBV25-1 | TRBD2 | TGTGCCAGCAGTGAGGATAGCGGGGGGGCCGATCTCCCAGATACGCAGTATTTT | CASSEDSGGADLPDTQYF
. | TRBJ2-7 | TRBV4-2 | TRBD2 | TGTGCCAGCAGCCAAGATGGGGGCGGGACTAGCGGATACGAGCAGTACTTC | CASSQDGGGTSGYEQYF
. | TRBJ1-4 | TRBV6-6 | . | TGTGCCAGCAGGGAACAGGGAACCTCAACTAATGAAAAACTGTTTTTT | CASREQGTSTNEKLFF
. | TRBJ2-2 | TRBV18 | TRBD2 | TGTGCCAGCTCACCTATGACTAGCGAGAACACCGGGGAGCTGTTTTTT | CASSPMTSENTGELFF
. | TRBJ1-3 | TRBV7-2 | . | TGTGCCAGCAGCCCGACAGGCCTCTCTGGAAACACCATATATTTT | CASSPTGLSGNTIYF
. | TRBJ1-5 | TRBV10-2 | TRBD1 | TGCGCCAGCAGGAGGGACAGGGGTCAGCCCCAGCATTTT | CASRRDRGQPQHF
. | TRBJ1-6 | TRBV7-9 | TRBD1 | TGTGCCAGCAGGCAATTGGACAGGGATAATTCACCCCTCCACTTT | CASRQLDRDNSPLHF